This TCR beta chain was captured in a study of T cells in Graves' hyperthyroidism and ophthalmopathy. Clinical Activity Scores of at least 3, NOSPECS grades of at least 4 and durations under 3 months characterized ophthalmopathy patients. Template material for amplifying TCR beta CDR3 regions consisted of RNA transcripts. HTBI primers were used for first-round RT-PCR of the TCR CDR3. TCRdb independently ran MiXCR on the multiplex PCR reads; one entry per CDR3 protein. The sample contains 640,000 or so distinct CDR3 sequences, 13% to 15% of which appear only once. Notes on this clonotype: Its specificity is not known.

Per the germline V gene, CDR1 is LGHNT and CDR2 is FRNRAP. This CDR3 spans 17 amino acids. Trimming cost V 1 base and J 2 bases, with 17 bases left between them. Study-wide points: From stable hyperthyroidism, ophthalmopathy was set apart by a 13 V-J model.

The sequence came from a woman between 18 and 29 years old with Graves' ophthalmopathy. The sample comprised blood. This chain uses TRBV12-5 with TRBJ2-5, with D possibly matching TRBD1 (8 bases). CDR3 coding DNA: TGTGCTAGTGGTTTGGACAGGGGGGGACGGGTACAAGAGACCCAGTACTTC. Protein: CASGLDRGGRVQETQYF. Together with reference TRBV12-5 and TRBJ2-5, the CDR3 gives the full variable domain: DARVTQTPRHKVTEMGQEVTMRCQPILGHNTVFWYRQTMMQGLELLAYFRNRAPLDDSGMPKDRFSAEMPDATLATLKIQPSEPRDSAVYFCASGLDRGGRVQETQYFGPGTRLLVL.